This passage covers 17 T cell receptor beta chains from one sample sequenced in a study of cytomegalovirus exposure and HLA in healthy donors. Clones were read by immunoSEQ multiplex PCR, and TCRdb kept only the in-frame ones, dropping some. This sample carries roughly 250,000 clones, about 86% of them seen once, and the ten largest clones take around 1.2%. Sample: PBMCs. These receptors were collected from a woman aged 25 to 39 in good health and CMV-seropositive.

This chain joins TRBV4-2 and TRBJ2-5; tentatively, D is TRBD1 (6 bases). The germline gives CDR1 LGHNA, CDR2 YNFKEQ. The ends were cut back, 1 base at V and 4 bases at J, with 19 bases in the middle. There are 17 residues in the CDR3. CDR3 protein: CASSQASVQGTRETQYF. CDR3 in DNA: TGTGCCAGCAGCCAAGCTTCGGTTCAGGGGACCAGAGAGACCCAGTACTTC.

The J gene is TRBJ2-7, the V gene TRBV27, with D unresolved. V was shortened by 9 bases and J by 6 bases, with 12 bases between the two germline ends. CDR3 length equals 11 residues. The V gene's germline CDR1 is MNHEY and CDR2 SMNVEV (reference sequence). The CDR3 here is CASGTWAEQYF. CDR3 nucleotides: TGTGCCAGTGGAACCTGGGCCGAGCAGTACTTC.

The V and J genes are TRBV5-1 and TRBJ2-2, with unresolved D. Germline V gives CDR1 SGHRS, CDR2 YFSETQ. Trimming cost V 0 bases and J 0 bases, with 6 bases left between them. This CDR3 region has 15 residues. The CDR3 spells CASSLGYANTGELFF. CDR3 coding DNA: TGCGCCAGCAGCTTGGGTTATGCGAACACCGGGGAGCTGTTTTTT.

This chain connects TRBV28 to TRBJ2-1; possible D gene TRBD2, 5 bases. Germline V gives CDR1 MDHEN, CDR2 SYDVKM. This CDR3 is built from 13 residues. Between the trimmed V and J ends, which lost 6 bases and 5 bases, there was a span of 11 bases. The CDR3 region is CASRTSGNNEQFF. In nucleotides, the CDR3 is TGTGCCAGCAGGACGAGCGGTAACAATGAGCAGTTCTTC.

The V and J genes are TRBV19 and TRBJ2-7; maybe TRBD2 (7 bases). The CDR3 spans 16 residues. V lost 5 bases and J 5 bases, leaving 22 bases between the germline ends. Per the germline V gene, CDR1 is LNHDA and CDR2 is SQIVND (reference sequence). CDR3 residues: CASSPRGGGSPHEQYF. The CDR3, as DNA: TGTGCCAGTAGTCCCCGCGGGGGCGGGAGCCCCCACGAGCAGTACTTC.

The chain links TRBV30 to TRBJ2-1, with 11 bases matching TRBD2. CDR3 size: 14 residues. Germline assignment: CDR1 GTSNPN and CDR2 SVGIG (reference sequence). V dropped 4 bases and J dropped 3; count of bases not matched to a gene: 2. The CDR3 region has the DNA TGTGCCTGGACACTAGCGGGAGTCTACAATGAGCAGTTCTTC. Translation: CAWTLAGVYNEQFF. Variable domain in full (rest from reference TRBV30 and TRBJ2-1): SQTIHQWPATLVQPVGSPLSLECTVEGTSNPNLYWYRQAAGRGLQLLFYSVGIGQISSEVPQNLSASRPQDRQFILSSKKLLLSDSGFYLCAWTLAGVYNEQFFGPGTRLTVL.

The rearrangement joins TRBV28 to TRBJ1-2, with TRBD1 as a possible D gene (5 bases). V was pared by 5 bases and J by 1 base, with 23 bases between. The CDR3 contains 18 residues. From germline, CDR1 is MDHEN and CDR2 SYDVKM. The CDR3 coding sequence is TGTGCCAGCAGTCCCCTGGGGGGACGCAGTGCCGGTAACTATGGCTACACCTTC. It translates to CASSPLGGRSAGNYGYTF.

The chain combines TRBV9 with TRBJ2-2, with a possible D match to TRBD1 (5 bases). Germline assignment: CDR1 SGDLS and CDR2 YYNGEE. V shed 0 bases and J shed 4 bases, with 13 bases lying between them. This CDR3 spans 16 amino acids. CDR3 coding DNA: TGTGCCAGCAGCGTAGATCTGGGGCACCTCACCGGGGAGCTGTTTTTT. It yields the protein CASSVDLGHLTGELFF.

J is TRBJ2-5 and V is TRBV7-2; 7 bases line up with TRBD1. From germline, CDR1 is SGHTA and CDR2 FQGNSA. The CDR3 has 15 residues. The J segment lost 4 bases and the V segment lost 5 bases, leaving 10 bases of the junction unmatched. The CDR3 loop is CASSLQGLVGETQYF. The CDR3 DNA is TGTGCCAGCAGCCTACAGGGGTTGGTGGGAGAGACCCAGTACTTC.

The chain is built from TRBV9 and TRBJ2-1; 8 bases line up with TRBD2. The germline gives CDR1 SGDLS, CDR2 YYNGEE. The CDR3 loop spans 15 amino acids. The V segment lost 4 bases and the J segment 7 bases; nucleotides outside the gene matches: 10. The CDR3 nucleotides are TGTGCCAGCAGCCTAATAAGCGGGAGTTGGAATGAGCAGTTCTTC. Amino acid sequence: CASSLISGSWNEQFF.

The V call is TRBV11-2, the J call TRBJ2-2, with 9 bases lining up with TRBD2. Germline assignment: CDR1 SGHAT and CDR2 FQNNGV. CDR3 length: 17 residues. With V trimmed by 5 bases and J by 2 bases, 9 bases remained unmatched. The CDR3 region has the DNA TGTGCCAGCAGCCCACCGGCGGGAGGGGTTAACACCGGGGAGCTGTTTTTT. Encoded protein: CASSPPAGGVNTGELFF.

This CDR3 reads CASRGNPGGMMNTEAFF. In nucleotides, the CDR3 is TGTGCCAGCAGAGGAAACCCAGGGGGAATGATGAACACTGAAGCTTTCTTT. This chain links TRBV2 with TRBJ1-1, with 7 bases aligning to TRBD1. The J segment lost 0 bases and the V segment lost 6 bases, leaving 13 bases of the junction unmatched. The V gene's germline CDR1 is SNHLY and CDR2 FYNNEI. CDR3 size: 17 residues.

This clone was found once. The CDR3 loop is CASSLTDSGNTIYF. DNA of the CDR3: TGTGCCAGCAGTCTGACAGACTCTGGAAACACCATATATTTT. The chain couples TRBV28 to TRBJ1-3; weak D call: TRBD1 (5 bases). CDR1 MDHEN and CDR2 SYDVKM come from the germline V gene. There are 14 residues in the CDR3. Trimming removed 5 bases from V and 0 bases from J, with 8 bases in between.

The CDR3 bases are TGTGCCAGCAGCCCAGGAGCCCAGGGTAATGAAAAACTGTTTTTT. Protein product: CASSPGAQGNEKLFF. The genes are TRBV9 and TRBJ1-4, with D possibly TRBD1 on 5 matching bases. The CDR3 extends over 15 amino acids. V lost 4 bases to trimming and J lost 4 bases, with 14 bases between them. The V gene's germline CDR1 is SGDLS and CDR2 YYNGEE.

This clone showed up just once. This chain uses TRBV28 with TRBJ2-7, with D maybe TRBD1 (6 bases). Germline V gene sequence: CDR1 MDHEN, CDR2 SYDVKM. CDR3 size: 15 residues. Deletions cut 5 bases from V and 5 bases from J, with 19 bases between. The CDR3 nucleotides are TGTGCCAGCAGTCTCGACCGGGACATATCGGACGAGCAGTACTTC. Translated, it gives CASSLDRDISDEQYF.

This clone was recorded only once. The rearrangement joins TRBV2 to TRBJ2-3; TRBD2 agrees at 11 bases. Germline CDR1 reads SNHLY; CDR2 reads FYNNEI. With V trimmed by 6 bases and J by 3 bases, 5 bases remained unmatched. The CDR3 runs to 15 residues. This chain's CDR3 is CASRRLAGGTDTQYF. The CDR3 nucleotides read TGTGCCAGCAGACGCCTAGCGGGAGGTACAGATACGCAGTATTTT. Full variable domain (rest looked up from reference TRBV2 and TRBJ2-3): EPEVTQTPSHQVTQMGQEVILRCVPISNHLYFYWYRQILGQKVEFLVSFYNNEISEKSEIFDDQFSVERPDGSNFTLKIRSTKLEDSAMYFCASRRLAGGTDTQYFGPGTRLTVL.

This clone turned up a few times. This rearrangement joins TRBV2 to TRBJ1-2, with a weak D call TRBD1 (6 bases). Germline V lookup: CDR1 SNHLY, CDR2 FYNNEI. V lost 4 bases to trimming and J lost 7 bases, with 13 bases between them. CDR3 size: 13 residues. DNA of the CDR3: TGTGCCAGCAGTGGGACAGCCAGAAGTGGCTACACCTTC. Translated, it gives CASSGTARSGYTF.